This TCR beta chain was observed in a study of post-analysis software for immune sequencing data (dated by TCRdb to the mid-2010s). About the full investigation: Relapsing-remitting, secondary progressive and progressive-relapsing multiple sclerosis were recorded as disease courses, and subtype annotation was lacking for some patients. The multiple sclerosis patient repertoires were compared with more than 10 previously published healthy control repertoires from donors aged roughly 6 to 25 years. A subset of samples was prepared in parallel using single-end sample barcoding, then pooled and co-amplified after Illumina adapter ligation. What the study reported, not specific to this receptor: Strong co-clustering of samples prepared in the same batch was shown by direct clustering with F measure, prompting a batch-effect correction. Patients showed significantly higher frequencies than controls for five TRBV segments, among them TRBV5-6, TRBV5-1 and TRBV20-1. Compared with controls, multiple sclerosis patients had significantly lower normalized Chao1 diversity, a finding suggesting substantial peripheral T-cell clonal expansion. The control group was slightly older than the multiple sclerosis patient group.

About this clonotype itself: Its specific antigen is unknown. No clone much larger than this one lies a single base away; base qualities are absent.

TCR beta repertoires were profiled from peripheral blood of about a dozen young patients with multiple sclerosis to demonstrate the VDJtools post-analysis software. Multiple sclerosis patients were children and adolescents aged about 6 to 15 years. The method was PCR. The instrument given in TCRdb is Illumina HiSeq 2500. Unique molecular identifiers were incorporated into TCR beta cDNA libraries to reduce PCR and sequencing biases. Per 1 to 10 million input T cells, roughly 0.5 million cDNA molecules were obtained, such that each molecule approximated one T cell. The patient libraries were prepared and sequenced with the same protocol used for the earlier healthy control dataset. Within a given batch, samples were prepared together, multiplexed and sequenced on the same HiSeq lane. In the original analysis: Raw barcoded reads were processed with MIGEC, and single-read molecular identifier groups were discarded before consensus assembly and CDR3 extraction. Clonotype tables were post-analysed with VDJtools, and diversity was normalized by down-sampling all datasets to the smallest sample size. To correct batch-related cross-sample contamination, repertoire overlap clustering matched CDR3 amino acid sequences but not nucleotide sequences. TCRdb reworked the public reads: Q25 trimming with fastp, MiXCR clone assembly, productive beta chains retained. Entries that share a CDR3 protein sequence are merged under the most common genes and DNA. The V and J calls and clone size are TCRdb's, not the authors'. In this sample the table shows approximately 460,000 distinct CDR3 sequences, less than 45% of which occur a single time. The top ten clonotypes cover about 12% of the sample.

The CDR3 sequence holds 15 residues, the cysteine and phenylalanine included. Solely the CDR3 DNA is kept, with 45 bases framed from the first base. The junction shows trimming of 2 bases on V and 4 bases on J, plus 14 bases between the germline ends. This receptor chain uses TRBV12-3 or TRBV12-4 and TRBJ2-5, with TRBD1 tentatively as D gene (5 bases match). The receptor was derived from a girl between 10 and 17 years old with multiple sclerosis. The specimen sequenced was blood. The nucleotide sequence is TGTGCCAGCAGTTTAACGAGCAGGGCTAGAGAGACCCAGTACTTC. Its translation reads: CASSLTSRARETQYF.